A selection of T cell receptor beta chains follows, all from one sample in a study of blood T cells in healthy people across ages. Via MiXCR, TCRdb re-called the 5' RACE reads, giving one row per CDR3 protein. Among approximately 940,000 distinct CDR3 sequences listed, under 50% were seen once. The source material was blood. These receptor sequences come from a young man in good health. The CDR3 runs from the conserved cysteine through the conserved F or W. The D gene is left open where the match is weak. The size field is filled for only some rows; it gives once, few, many or a size class.

TRBJ2-1 | NA | TRBD2 | TRBV6-4 | TGTGCCAGCAGTGACTCTAGCGGGGGGACGGGTAACGAGCAGTTCTTC | CASSDSSGGTGNEQFF
TRBJ1-2 | NA | NA | TRBV20-1 | TGCAGTGCTAGAGGTGGGGTGGGCTATGGCTACACCTTC | CSARGGVGYGYTF
TRBJ2-1 | NA | NA | TRBV5-1 | TGCGCCAGCAGCTTGGCGGTTGCACTCCACAATGAGCAGTTCTTC | CASSLAVALHNEQFF
TRBJ2-3 | NA | NA | TRBV5-5 | TGTGCCAGCAGCTTGGGATCCTTCGAGCGGACCACAGATACGCAGTATTTT | CASSLGSFERTTDTQYF
TRBJ1-2 | many | NA | TRBV7-2 | TGTGCCAGCAGCTTAGCAGGGTCGGGTGGCTACACCTTC | CASSLAGSGGYTF
TRBJ2-7 | NA | NA | TRBV20-1 | TGCAGTGCTAGAGTGAAGGGCTACGAGCAGTACTTC | CSARVKGYEQYF
TRBJ2-5 | NA | TRBD2 | TRBV7-2 | TGTGCCAGCAGCTTTACTAGCGGGGGGGCCCATGAGCAGTACTTC | CASSFTSGGAHEQYF
TRBJ1-5 | few | NA | TRBV6-2/TRBV6-3 | TGTGCCAGCAGTTACTGGGCCGAGAGTGGCAATCAGCCCCAGCATTTT | CASSYWAESGNQPQHF
TRBJ2-7 | NA | NA | TRBV20-1 | TGCAGTGCTAGAGGAATATTCGGAGAGCAGTACTTC | CSARGIFGEQYF
TRBJ2-1 | NA | TRBD2 | TRBV5-1 | TGCGCCAGCAGCCTGGACACTAGCGATGAGCAGTTCTTC | CASSLDTSDEQFF
TRBJ1-6 | NA | NA | TRBV20-1 | TGCAGTGCTAGAGATGGGCAGTATAATTCACCCCTCCACTTT | CSARDGQYNSPLHF
TRBJ1-2 | NA | NA | TRBV27 | TGTGCCAGCAGTTTAGGAGGGGTAGGAGGGTATGGCTACACCTTC | CASSLGGVGGYGYTF
TRBJ2-7 | NA | NA | TRBV4-2 | TGTGCCAGCAACCAAGACAATGAGCAGTACTTC | CASNQDNEQYF
TRBJ2-1 | few | NA | TRBV6-4 | TGTGCCAGCAGTGACTCTAATCAGGGTTCCTACAATGAGCAGTTCTTC | CASSDSNQGSYNEQFF
TRBJ2-1 | NA | NA | TRBV9 | TGTGCCAGCAGCGTAGGTGGGAATTTCGGGGTGCACGAGCAGTTCTTC | CASSVGGNFGVHEQFF
TRBJ1-6 | few | NA | TRBV5-1 | TGCGCCAGCAGCTTATCCAGGTTGAATTCACCCCTCCACTTT | CASSLSRLNSPLHF
TRBJ2-7 | few | NA | TRBV6-6 | TGTGCCAGCAGTTACTCTGCGGACACTACGTACGAGCAGTACTTC | CASSYSADTTYEQYF
TRBJ2-2 | NA | TRBD2 | TRBV5-1 | TGCGCCAGCAGTGTAGGACTAGCGAACACCGGGGAGCTGTTTTTT | CASSVGLANTGELFF
TRBJ1-2 | NA | TRBD1 | TRBV14 | TGTGCCAGCAGCCGATCCGGGACAGGGCTTATTGGCTACACCTTC | CASSRSGTGLIGYTF
TRBJ2-1 | once | TRBD1 | TRBV9 | TGTGCCAGCAGCTTCCGACAGGGGGTTGTCGATGAGCAGTTCTTC | CASSFRQGVVDEQFF
TRBJ2-4 | NA | TRBD1 | TRBV5-5 | TGTGCCAGCAGCTTGGGCAGGGGGCGAATAAACATTAAGTACTTC | CASSLGRGRINIKYF
TRBJ1-2 | few | TRBD1 | TRBV7-9 | TGTGCCAGCAGTTCACAGGGGGCTGGGTATGGCTACACCTTC | CASSSQGAGYGYTF
TRBJ2-3 | NA | NA | TRBV20-1 | TGCAGTGCTAGAGATCGTGGCCGGGTCGCAGATACGCAGTATTTT | CSARDRGRVADTQYF
TRBJ1-2 | NA | TRBD1 | TRBV20-1 | TGCAGTGCTAGAGGCCAGGACAGGGGGGATGGCTACACCTTC | CSARGQDRGDGYTF
TRBJ2-3 | NA | NA | TRBV7-2 | TGTGCCAGCAGTTCCTTGGAGCTACTGAAGTATTTT | CASSSLELLKYF
TRBJ2-7 | NA | TRBD1 | TRBV6-5 | TGTGCCAGCAGTCAGGACAGGGGGCTCGAGCAGTACTTC | CASSQDRGLEQYF
TRBJ1-4 | NA | NA | TRBV25-1 | TGTGCCAGCAGTGTCTTGGGGGGAGAGTTGGAAAAACTGTTTTTT | CASSVLGGELEKLFF
TRBJ2-2 | NA | NA | TRBV14 | TGTGCCAGCAGCCCCTTATGGGGGGCACCGAACACCGGGGAGCTGTTTTTT | CASSPLWGAPNTGELFF
TRBJ2-1 | NA | NA | TRBV4-1 | TGCGCCAGCAGCCAAGAACAGGTATCTGGGCGGTTCTTC | CASSQEQVSGRFF
TRBJ2-1 | NA | NA | TRBV27 | TGTGCCAGCAGGGTGGGGGCTCGGCAGTTCTTC | CASRVGARQFF
TRBJ2-7 | NA | NA | TRBV7-2 | TGTGCCAGCAGCTTAGGAGGGACCCTCCCCTCTTACGAGCAGTACTTC | CASSLGGTLPSYEQYF
TRBJ2-7 | NA | TRBD1 | TRBV12-5 | TGTGCTATAAAGGACAGGGACTACGAGCAGTACTTC | CAIKDRDYEQYF
TRBJ2-1 | few | NA | TRBV5-5 | TGTGCCAGCAGCCATTCACCCAGGGAGCTTGGGAATGAGCAGTTCTTC | CASSHSPRELGNEQFF
TRBJ2-3 | NA | TRBD1 | TRBV20-1 | TGCAGTGCTAGAGATCCTGAGGGGGCGCCCACAGATACGCAGTATTTT | CSARDPEGAPTDTQYF
TRBJ2-7 | NA | NA | TRBV6-6 | TGTGCCAGCAGCTACGCCGGGACCGCCCACGAGCAGTACTTC | CASSYAGTAHEQYF
TRBJ2-1 | few | TRBD1 | TRBV29-1 | TGCAGCGTCGCCGCCGGGACAGGGCTCGTTGAGCAGTTCTTC | CSVAAGTGLVEQFF
TRBJ2-5 | NA | TRBD1 | TRBV4-2 | TGTGCCAGCAGCCAGGGACAGGCATTCAATGAGCAGTACTTC | CASSQGQAFNEQYF
TRBJ1-2 | NA | NA | TRBV28 | TGTGCCAGCAGCCAAAGGGCGGGGGGGTGGAATGGCTACACCTTC | CASSQRAGGWNGYTF
TRBJ2-1 | NA | NA | TRBV14 | TGCGCCGGCAGCCTCGGGCAGGGAGGAGTACTGTTCTTC | CAGSLGQGGVLFF
TRBJ2-3 | NA | TRBD1 | TRBV7-9 | TGTGCCAGCAGCCCAGGGACAGTAGATACGCAGTATTTT | CASSPGTVDTQYF